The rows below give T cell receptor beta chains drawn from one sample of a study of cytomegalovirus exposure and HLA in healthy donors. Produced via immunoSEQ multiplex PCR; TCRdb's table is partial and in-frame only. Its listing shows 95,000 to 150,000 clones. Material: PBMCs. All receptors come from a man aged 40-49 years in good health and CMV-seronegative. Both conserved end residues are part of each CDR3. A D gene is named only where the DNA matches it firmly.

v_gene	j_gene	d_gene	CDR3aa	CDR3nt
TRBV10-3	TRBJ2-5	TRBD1	CAISMGQGIQETQYF	TGTGCCATCAGCATGGGACAGGGAATCCAAGAGACCCAGTACTTC
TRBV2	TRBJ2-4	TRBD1	CASTSGGLAKNIQYF	TGTGCCAGCACTTCAGGGGGTCTAGCCAAAAACATTCAGTACTTC
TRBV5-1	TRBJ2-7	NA	CASSLTGLSSYEQYF	TGCGCCAGCAGCTTGACGGGATTATCATCCTACGAGCAGTACTTC
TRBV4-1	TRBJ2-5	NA	CASSQAAQETQYF	TGCGCCAGCAGCCAAGCAGCGCAAGAGACCCAGTACTTC
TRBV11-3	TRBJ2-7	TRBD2	CASRGLVDEQYF	TGTGCCAGCAGAGGACTAGTCGACGAGCAGTACTTC
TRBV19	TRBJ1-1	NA	CASSNRAGNTEAFF	TGTGCCAGTAGTAATAGGGCGGGGAACACTGAAGCTTTCTTT
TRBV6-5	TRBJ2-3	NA	CASTSGFSNTQYF	TGTGCCAGCACATCGGGATTTTCAAATACGCAGTATTTT
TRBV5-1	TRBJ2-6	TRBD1	CASSSTGTAHSGANVLTF	TGCGCCAGCAGCTCTACCGGGACAGCCCACTCTGGGGCCAACGTCCTGACTTTC
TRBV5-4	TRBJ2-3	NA	CASNEQGLDTQYF	TGTGCCAGCAATGAACAGGGATTAGATACGCAGTATTTT
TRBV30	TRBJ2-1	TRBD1	CAWSLGGTGTYNEQFF	TGTGCCTGGAGCCTTGGCGGGACAGGGACCTACAATGAGCAGTTCTTC
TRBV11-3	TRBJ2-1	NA	CASSLSGRYNEQFF	TGTGCCAGCAGCTTGTCAGGGCGTTACAATGAGCAGTTCTTC
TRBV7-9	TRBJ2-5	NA	CASSFRPQDTQGETQYF	TGTGCCAGCAGCTTCAGGCCTCAGGACACCCAGGGAGAGACCCAGTACTTC
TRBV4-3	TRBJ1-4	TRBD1	CASSQVQTGAKLFF	TGCGCCAGCAGCCAAGTCCAGACAGGGGCAAAACTGTTTTTT
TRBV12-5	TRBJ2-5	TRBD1	CASGLGTGQETQYF	TGTGCTAGTGGTTTGGGGACAGGCCAAGAGACCCAGTACTTC
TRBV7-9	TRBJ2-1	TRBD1	CASSLRDRENEQFF	TGTGCCAGCAGCTTACGGGACAGGGAAAATGAGCAGTTCTTC
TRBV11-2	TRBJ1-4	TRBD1	CASSLDWRLLGQANEKLFF	TGTGCCAGCAGCTTAGATTGGCGGCTGCTGGGACAGGCTAATGAAAAACTGTTTTTT
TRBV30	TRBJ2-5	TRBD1	CAWSTQGQETQYF	TGTGCCTGGAGTACACAGGGGCAAGAGACCCAGTACTTC
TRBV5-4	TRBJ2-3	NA	CASSLVGTDAQYF	TGTGCCAGCAGCTTGGTCGGAACAGATGCGCAGTATTTT
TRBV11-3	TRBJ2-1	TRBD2	CASSPRVSGSDEQFF	TGTGCCAGCAGCCCGCGGGTTAGCGGGTCGGATGAGCAGTTCTTC
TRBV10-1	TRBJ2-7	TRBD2	CASSESNIKGGLGAGEQYF	TGCGCCAGCAGTGAGTCGAACATCAAGGGAGGGCTCGGAGCAGGCGAGCAGTACTTC
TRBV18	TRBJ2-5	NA	CASSPGTVETQYF	TGTGCCAGCTCACCTGGTACAGTAGAGACCCAGTACTTC
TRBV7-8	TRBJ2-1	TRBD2	CASRRLAGGPIEQFF	TGTGCCAGCAGAAGACTAGCGGGAGGGCCCATTGAGCAGTTCTTC
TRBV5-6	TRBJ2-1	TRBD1	CASSRDRVYNEQFF	TGTGCCAGCAGCAGGGACAGGGTCTACAATGAGCAGTTCTTC
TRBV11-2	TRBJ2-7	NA	CASTFSGEQYF	TGTGCCAGCACCTTCTCGGGTGAGCAGTACTTC
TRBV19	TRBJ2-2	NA	CASSIASTGELFF	TGTGCCAGTAGTATCGCGAGCACCGGGGAGCTGTTTTTT
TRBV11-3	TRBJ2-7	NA	CASSLGHPATYEQYF	TGTGCCAGCAGCTTAGGTCATCCTGCTACCTACGAGCAGTACTTC